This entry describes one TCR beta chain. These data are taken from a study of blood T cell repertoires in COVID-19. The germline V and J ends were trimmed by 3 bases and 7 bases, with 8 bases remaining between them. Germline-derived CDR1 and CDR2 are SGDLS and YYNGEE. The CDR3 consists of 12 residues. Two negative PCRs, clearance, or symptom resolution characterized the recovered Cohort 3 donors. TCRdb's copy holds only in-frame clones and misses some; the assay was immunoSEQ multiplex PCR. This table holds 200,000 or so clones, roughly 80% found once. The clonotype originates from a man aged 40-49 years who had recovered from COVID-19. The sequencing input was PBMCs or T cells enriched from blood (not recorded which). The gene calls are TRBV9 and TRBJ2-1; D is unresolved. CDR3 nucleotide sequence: TGTGCCAGCAGCGATTACACGAATGAGCAGTTCTTC. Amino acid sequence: CASSDYTNEQFF.